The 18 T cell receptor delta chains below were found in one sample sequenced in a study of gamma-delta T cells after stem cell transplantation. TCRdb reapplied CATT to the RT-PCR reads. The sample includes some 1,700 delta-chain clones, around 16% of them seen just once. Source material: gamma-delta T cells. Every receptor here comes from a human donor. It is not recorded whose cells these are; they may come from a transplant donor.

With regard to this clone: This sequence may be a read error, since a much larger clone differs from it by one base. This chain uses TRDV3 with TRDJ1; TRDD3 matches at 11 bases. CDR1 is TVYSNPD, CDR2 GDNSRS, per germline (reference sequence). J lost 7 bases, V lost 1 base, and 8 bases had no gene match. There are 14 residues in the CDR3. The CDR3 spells CAFKDWGISLKLIF. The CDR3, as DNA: TGTGCCTTTAAGGACTGGGGGATAAGCCTTAAACTCATCTTT.

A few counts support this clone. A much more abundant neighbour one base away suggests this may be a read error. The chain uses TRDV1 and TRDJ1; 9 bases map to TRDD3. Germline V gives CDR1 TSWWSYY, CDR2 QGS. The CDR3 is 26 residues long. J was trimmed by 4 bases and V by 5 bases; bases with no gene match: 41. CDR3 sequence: CALGFPPDPFQAGGCLGAPARDKLIF. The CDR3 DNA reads TGTGCTCTTGGGTTTCCCCCCGACCCTTTCCAGGCTGGGGGATGCCTCGGAGCCCCCGCACGCGATAAACTCATCTTT.

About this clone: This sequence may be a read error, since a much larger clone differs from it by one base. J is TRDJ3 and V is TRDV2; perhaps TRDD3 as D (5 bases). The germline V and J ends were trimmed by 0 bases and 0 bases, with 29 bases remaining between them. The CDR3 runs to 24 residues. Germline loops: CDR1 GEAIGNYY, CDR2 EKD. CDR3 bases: TGTGCCTGTGACACCGTACGTACGGTTTACACTGTGGGATCTAGCTCCTGGGACACCCGACAGATGTTTTTC. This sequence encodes CACDTVRTVYTVGSSSWDTRQMFF.

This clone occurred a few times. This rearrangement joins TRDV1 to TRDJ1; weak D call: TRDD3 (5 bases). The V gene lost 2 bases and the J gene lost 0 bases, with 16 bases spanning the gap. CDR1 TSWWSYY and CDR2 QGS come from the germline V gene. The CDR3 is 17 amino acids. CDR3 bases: TGTGCTCTTGGGGAATCGTCGGGGGGGTCCTACACCGATAAACTCATCTTT. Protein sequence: CALGESSGGSYTDKLIF.

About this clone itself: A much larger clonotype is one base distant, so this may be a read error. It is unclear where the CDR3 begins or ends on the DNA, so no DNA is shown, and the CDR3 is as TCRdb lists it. CDR3 protein: CAFGEGYPPYWGIPSSWDTRQMFF. The J gene is TRDJ3, the V gene TRDV1; TRDD3, as called in the table, went unchecked against the DNA. The CDR3 sequence runs 24 residues, both termini included. Germline values: CDR1 TSWWSYY, CDR2 QGS.

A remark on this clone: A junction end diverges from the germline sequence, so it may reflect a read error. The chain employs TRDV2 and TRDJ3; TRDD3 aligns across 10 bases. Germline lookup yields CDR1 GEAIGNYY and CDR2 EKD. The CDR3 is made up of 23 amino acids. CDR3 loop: CACDTGARGVGGYPPWGTRQMFF. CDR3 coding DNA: TGCGCCTGTGACACCGGAGCCCGGGGCGTTGGGGGATACCCCCCCTGGGGCACCCGACAGATGTTTTTC.

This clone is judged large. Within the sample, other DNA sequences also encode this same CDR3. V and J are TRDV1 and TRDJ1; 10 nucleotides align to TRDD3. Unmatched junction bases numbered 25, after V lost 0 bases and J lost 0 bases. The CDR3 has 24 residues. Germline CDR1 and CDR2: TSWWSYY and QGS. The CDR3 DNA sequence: TGTGCTCTTGGGGAACTAAGGAGGGGGGGTAGTGCCTTGGGGGATACTCCGTACACCGATAAACTCATCTTT. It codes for CALGELRRGGSALGDTPYTDKLIF.

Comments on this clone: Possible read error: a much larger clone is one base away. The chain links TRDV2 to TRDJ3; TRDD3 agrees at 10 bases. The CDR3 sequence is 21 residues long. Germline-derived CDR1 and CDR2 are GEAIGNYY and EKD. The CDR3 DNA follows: TGTGCCTGTGACACCGTTGTACTGGGGGATGCGAGCTCCTGGGGCACCCGACAGATGTTTTTC. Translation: CACDTVVLGDASSWGTRQMFF.

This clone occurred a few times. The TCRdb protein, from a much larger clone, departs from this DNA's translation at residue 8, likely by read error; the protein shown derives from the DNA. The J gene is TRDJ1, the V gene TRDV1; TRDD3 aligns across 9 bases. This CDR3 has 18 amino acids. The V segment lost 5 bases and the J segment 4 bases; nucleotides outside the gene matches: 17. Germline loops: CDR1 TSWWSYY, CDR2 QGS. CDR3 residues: CALGIYVSTGGPHDKLIF. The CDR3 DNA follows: TGTGCTCTTGGGATCTACGTCTCTACTGGGGGACCCCACGATAAACTCATCTTT.

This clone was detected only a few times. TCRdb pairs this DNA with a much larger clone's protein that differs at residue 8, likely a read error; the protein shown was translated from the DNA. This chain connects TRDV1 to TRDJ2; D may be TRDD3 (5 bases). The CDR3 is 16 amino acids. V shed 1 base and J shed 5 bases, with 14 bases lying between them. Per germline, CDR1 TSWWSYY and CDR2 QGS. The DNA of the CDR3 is TGTGCTCTTGGGGAACCCCTTTGTGGGGTAACAGCACAACTCTTCTTT. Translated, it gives CALGEPLCGVTAQLFF.

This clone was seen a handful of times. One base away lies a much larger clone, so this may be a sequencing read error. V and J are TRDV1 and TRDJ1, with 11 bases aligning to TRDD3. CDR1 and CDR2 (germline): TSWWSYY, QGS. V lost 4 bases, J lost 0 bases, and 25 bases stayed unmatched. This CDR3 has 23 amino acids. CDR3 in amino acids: CALGGLIDPAFPNWGIYTDKLIF. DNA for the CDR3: TGTGCTCTTGGGGGACTAATTGACCCGGCCTTCCCCAACTGGGGGATATACACCGATAAACTCATCTTT.

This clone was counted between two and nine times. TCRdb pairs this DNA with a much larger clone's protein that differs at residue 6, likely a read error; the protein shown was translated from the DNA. CDR3 protein: CALGEVWGILSLTAQLFF. CDR3 in DNA: TGTGCTCTTGGGGAAGTCTGGGGGATACTTTCTTTGACAGCACAACTCTTCTTT. The chain is built from TRDV1 and TRDJ2, with 11 bases aligning to TRDD3. This CDR3 contains 18 residues. After removal of 2 bases from V and 0 bases from J, the junction contained 5 bases not matched to a gene. CDR1 TSWWSYY and CDR2 QGS come from the germline V gene.

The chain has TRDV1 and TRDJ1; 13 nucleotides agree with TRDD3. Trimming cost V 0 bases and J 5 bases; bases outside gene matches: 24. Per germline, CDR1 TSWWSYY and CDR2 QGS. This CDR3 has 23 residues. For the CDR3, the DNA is TGTGCTCTTGGGGAACTAGATGCTTCGACTGGGGGATACGCAGACGCGCTTGGTGATAAACTCATCTTT. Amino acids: CALGELDASTGGYADALGDKLIF.

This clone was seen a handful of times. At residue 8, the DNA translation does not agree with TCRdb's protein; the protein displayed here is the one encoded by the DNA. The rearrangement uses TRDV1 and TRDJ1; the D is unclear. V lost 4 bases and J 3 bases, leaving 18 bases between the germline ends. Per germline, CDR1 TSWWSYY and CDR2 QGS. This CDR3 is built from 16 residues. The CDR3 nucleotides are TGTGCTCTTGGGGGAGCAGCGGTTGGGAGACCCGATAAACTCATCTTT. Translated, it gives CALGGAAVGRPDKLIF.

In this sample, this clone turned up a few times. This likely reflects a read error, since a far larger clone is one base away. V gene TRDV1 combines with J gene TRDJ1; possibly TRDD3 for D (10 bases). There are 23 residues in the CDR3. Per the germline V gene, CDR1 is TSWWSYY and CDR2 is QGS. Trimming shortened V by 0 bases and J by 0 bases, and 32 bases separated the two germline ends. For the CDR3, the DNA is TGTGCTCTTGGGGAACTCCCCCCTTCCTACATACTGGGGGATGGTAAACACACCGATAAACTCATCTTT. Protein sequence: CALGELPPSYILGDGKHTDKLIF.

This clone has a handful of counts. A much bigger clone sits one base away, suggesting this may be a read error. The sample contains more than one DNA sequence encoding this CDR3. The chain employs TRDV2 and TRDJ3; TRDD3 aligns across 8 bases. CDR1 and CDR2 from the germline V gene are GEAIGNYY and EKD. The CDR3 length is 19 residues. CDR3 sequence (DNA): TGCGCCTGTGACACCGTGACTGGGGGTCCTTCCTGGGACACCCGACAGATGTTTTTC. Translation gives CACDTVTGGPSWDTRQMFF.

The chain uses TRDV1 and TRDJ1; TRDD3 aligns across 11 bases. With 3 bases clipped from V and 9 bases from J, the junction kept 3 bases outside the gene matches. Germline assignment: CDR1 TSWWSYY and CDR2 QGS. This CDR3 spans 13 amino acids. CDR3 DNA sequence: TGTGCTCTTGGGGATCTGGGGGATACCCAACTCATCTTT. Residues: CALGDLGDTQLIF.

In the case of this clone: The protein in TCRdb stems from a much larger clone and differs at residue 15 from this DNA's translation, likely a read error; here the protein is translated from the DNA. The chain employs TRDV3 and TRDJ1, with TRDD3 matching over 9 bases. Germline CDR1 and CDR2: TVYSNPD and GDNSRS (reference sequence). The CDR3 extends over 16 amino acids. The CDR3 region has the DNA TGTGCCTCCCCTTGCCCGTACTGGGGGACCACCGATAAACTCACCTTT. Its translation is CASPCPYWGTTDKLTF.